This TCR beta chain originates from a study of shared clonotypes between healthy human individuals. In regard to this clone: Its cognate antigen is unknown.

Study-wide findings and caveats: Unshared clonotypes carried lower generation probabilities than those common to all four donors. The rarefaction results pointed to incomplete sorted-subset sequencing despite large depth. Compared with memory subsets, naive subsets generally had larger estimated richness.

The genomic DNA of each subset was split evenly across several immunoSEQ plates. The data were produced by immunoSEQ multiplex PCR, yet TCRdb's version contains in-frame clones alone and is incomplete. The data contain about 680,000 clones, 60% to 75% of them seen just once; the ten biggest clones take up under 2%. J lost 2 bases, V lost 5 bases, and 10 bases had no gene match. The CDR3 is 16 amino acids. Germline V lookup: CDR1 SGHAT, CDR2 FQNNGV. This TCR derives from a woman aged 25 to 39 in good health. The J gene is TRBJ2-3, the V gene TRBV11-2; 7 bases align to TRBD2. The specimen was memory CD4+ T cells sorted from blood. The subset was: CD45RA-negative fraction. CDR3 sequence: CASSPQLGGNTDTQYF. The CDR3 coding sequence is TGTGCCAGCAGCCCCCAACTGGGGGGGAACACAGATACGCAGTATTTT.